What follows describes a single T cell receptor beta chain. Its antigen is still unknown. This sample was taken from a study of Ad26.COV2.S vaccination and SARS-CoV-2 variants. Study information: Vaccine-arm donor from the placebo-controlled COV1001 Ad26.COV2.S trial. Study-wide results and caveats: Total T cell responses, in the TCR breadth and depth analyses, may have been underestimated. It was vaccine recipients, not placebo recipients, who had the higher spike-specific TCR breadth.

TCRdb's table, derived via immunoSEQ multiplex PCR, lists solely in-frame clones and lacks some. Here the sample spans roughly 380,000 clones, about 85% being singletons. The treatment: some 19 received Ad26.COV2.S at low or high dose, single or two shots; roughly 5 received placebo; per-sample allocation not given. Following the first vaccine or placebo injection, samples were taken on day 63. Boston hosted the donor, who was an adult aged 18-55 years. This CDR3 has 14 amino acids. V shed 6 bases and J shed 4 bases, with 12 bases lying between them. Germline V gives CDR1 SGHNT, CDR2 YENEEA. This sequence was found in a person aged 18 to 65 who received the Ad26.COV2.S COVID-19 vaccine or a placebo. The rearrangement uses TRBV11-3 and TRBJ2-2, with D possibly TRBD2 on 6 matching bases. Sequences were derived from peripheral blood, sampled in a trial of Ad26.COV2.S vaccine versus placebo. CDR3 amino acids: CASRTQGGTGELFF. DNA of the CDR3: TGTGCCAGCAGGACGCAGGGAGGCACCGGGGAGCTGTTTTTT.